The table lists the clone carrying this T cell receptor (beta chain) with a few counts. What it binds is not known. The data stem from a study of cytomegalovirus exposure and HLA in healthy donors. Whole-study results and caveats: In an earlier analysis, in 540 or so donors, most V segments appeared productive either ~90% or ~30% of the time.

The germline V gene encodes CDR1 MNHNY and CDR2 SVGAGI (reference sequence). The CDR3 totals 15 residues. Losses at the gene ends were 1 base for V and 9 bases for J; bases not matched to a gene: 10. The PCR made use of 60 Vbeta and 13 Jbeta primers. Profiling relied on immunoSEQ multiplex PCR, and the TCRdb table lists in-frame clones only, not all of them. Found here are about 140,000 clones, approximately 60% of them singletons; the top ten hold 1.5% to 2%. Sequenced material: PBMCs. The V and J genes are TRBV6-6 and TRBJ2-7; TRBD1 aligns across 9 bases. This receptor was obtained from a human donor in good health. The CDR3 DNA reads as TGTGCCAGCAGTTACTTCACAGGACAGGGGTTTCCGCAGTACTTC. Translating it yields CASSYFTGQGFPQYF.